The 19 T cell receptor beta chains presented below share a single source sample, sequenced in a study of T cell repertoires in cytomegalovirus infection. TCRdb reprocessed the reads with MiXCR, giving one entry per CDR3 protein. The sample consists of hundreds of thousands of distinct CDR3 sequences, 20% to 25% of them appearing once. The specimen was CD8+ T cells from PBMCs. The origin of the receptors is a human donor in good health (CMV status not recorded). Some clones in this sample may be carry-over from other donors' samples.

In this sample, this clonotype turned up a few times. The V gene is TRBV9, the J gene TRBJ2-1; TRBD2 matches at 7 bases. Per the germline V gene, CDR1 is SGDLS and CDR2 is YYNGEE. V lost 1 base, J lost 3 bases, and 4 bases stayed unmatched. The length of the CDR3 is 15 residues. The CDR3 loop reads CASSVLAASYNEQFF. The CDR3 nucleotides are TGTGCCAGCAGCGTACTAGCGGCTAGCTACAATGAGCAGTTCTTC. Full variable domain (rest looked up from reference TRBV9 and TRBJ2-1): DSGVTQTPKHLITATGQRVTLRCSPRSGDLSVYWYQQSLDQGLQFLIQYYNGEERAKGNILERFSAQQFPDLHSELNLSSLELGDSALYFCASSVLAASYNEQFFGPGTRLTVL.

The rearrangement links TRBV7-6 to TRBJ2-7; 11 positions agree with TRBD2. The CDR3 has 16 amino acids. Per the germline V gene, CDR1 is SGHVS and CDR2 is FNYEAQ. The junction had 6 bases not matched to a gene; V was cut back by 5 bases and J by 0 bases. Here the CDR3 DNA reads TGTGCCAGCAGCGGGACTAGCGGACGGAGCTCCTACGAGCAGTACTTC. Translating it yields CASSGTSGRSSYEQYF.

V gene TRBV27 combines with J gene TRBJ2-1, with 7 bases lining up with TRBD1. Germline assignment: CDR1 MNHEY and CDR2 SMNVEV (reference sequence). Trimming at V came to 7 bases and at J to 10 bases, leaving 13 bases not matched to a gene. This CDR3 comprises 14 residues. The CDR3 region is CASNPRGRDSEQFF. The CDR3 DNA follows: TGTGCCAGCAACCCGAGGGGTAGGGACAGCGAGCAGTTCTTC.

This clonotype was picked up many times. The chain carries TRBV28 and TRBJ2-4; D is undetermined. The V and J ends lost 3 bases and 0 bases respectively, with 9 bases between them. Germline V gives CDR1 MDHEN, CDR2 SYDVKM. The CDR3 has 15 residues. The CDR3 spells CASSLVSLAKNIQYF. In nucleotides, the CDR3 is TGTGCCAGCAGTTTGGTCAGTCTAGCCAAAAACATTCAGTACTTC. The whole variable domain, remainder taken from reference TRBV28 and TRBJ2-4, is DVKVTQSSRYLVKRTGEKVFLECVQDMDHENMFWYRQDPGLGLRLIYFSYDVKMKEKGDIPEGYSVSREKKERFSLILESASTNQTSMYLCASSLVSLAKNIQYFGAGTRLSVL.

This clonotype was counted at least ten times. The CDR3 DNA reads as TGTGCCAGCAGCTTAGCCAGGGGCCACAATCAGCCCCAGCATTTT. Translating it yields CASSLARGHNQPQHF. The rearrangement uses TRBV7-8 and TRBJ1-5, with D possibly TRBD1 on 6 matching bases. V shed 0 bases and J shed 3 bases, with 9 bases lying between them. CDR1 and CDR2 (germline): SGHVS, FQNEAQ. This CDR3 has 15 amino acids.

The rearrangement uses TRBV7-9 and TRBJ1-1, with 7 positions matching TRBD1. The V gene end was trimmed by 5 bases and the J gene end by 5 bases; junction bases not matched to a gene: 5. Germline V lookup: CDR1 SEHNR, CDR2 FQNEAQ (reference sequence). This CDR3 region has 13 residues. The CDR3 spells CASSTGARTEAFF. The CDR3 DNA is TGTGCCAGCAGCACAGGGGCCCGGACTGAAGCTTTCTTT.

The chain uses TRBV28 and TRBJ2-7, with 7 bases fitting TRBD2. This CDR3 is built from 14 residues. The germline V gene encodes CDR1 MDHEN and CDR2 SYDVKM. V was clipped by 5 bases and J by 5 bases; unmatched bases: 9. CDR3 protein: CASSVLGGGNEQYV. The CDR3 DNA reads as TGTGCCAGCAGTGTACTGGGGGGGGGTAACGAGCAGTACGTC.

This clonotype was detected many times. The CDR3 is CASSQGNSYEQYF. CDR3 nucleotides: TGTGCCAGCAGTCAAGGGAACTCCTACGAGCAGTACTTC. The rearrangement joins TRBV25-1 to TRBJ2-7; D call uncertain. CDR3 length equals 13 residues. V was shortened by 5 bases and J by 0 bases, with 8 bases between the two germline ends. Germline V gene data show CDR1 as MGHDK and CDR2 as SYGVNS.

There are many counts of this clonotype. The CDR3 sequence is CASSPRQGRRETQYF. CDR3 sequence (DNA): TGTGCCAGCAGCCCAAGACAGGGAAGGCGGGAGACCCAGTACTTC. The chain combines TRBV7-9 with TRBJ2-5; 7 bases align to TRBD1. The CDR3 is 15 residues long. V lost 5 bases to trimming and J lost 5 bases; unmatched junction nucleotides: 11. Germline V gene lookup returns CDR1 SEHNR and CDR2 FQNEAQ (reference sequence).

This clonotype was seen only a few times. V is TRBV2 and J is TRBJ1-1; D is uncertain. The CDR3 has 13 amino acids. Trimming stripped 7 bases from V and 4 bases from J, with 13 bases between. Germline V gene data show CDR1 as SNHLY and CDR2 as FYNNEI. CDR3 nucleotides: TGTGCCAGCACTAAAGGCTACTCCACTGAAGCTTTCTTT. Amino acids: CASTKGYSTEAFF. The full variable domain, in which reference TRBV2 and TRBJ1-1 provide the parts outside the CDR3, is EPEVTQTPSHQVTQMGQEVILRCVPISNHLYFYWYRQILGQKVEFLVSFYNNEISEKSEIFDDQFSVERPDGSNFTLKIRSTKLEDSAMYFCASTKGYSTEAFFGQGTRLTVV.

This clonotype was seen ten or more times. This chain joins TRBV6-2 or TRBV6-3 and TRBJ2-1, with 8 bases fitting TRBD2. This CDR3 is built from 15 residues. The J segment lost 7 bases and the V segment lost 2 bases, leaving 7 bases of the junction unmatched. CDR1 and CDR2 (germline): MNHEY, SVGEGT. The CDR3 bases are TGTGCCAGCAGTTACGGGACTAGTACTGGGAATGAGCAGTTCTTC. Protein sequence: CASSYGTSTGNEQFF.

V and J are TRBV25-1 and TRBJ2-1; 8 bases line up with TRBD1. This CDR3 is built from 13 residues. V dropped 8 bases and J dropped 7; count of bases not matched to a gene: 7. CDR1 and CDR2 from the germline V gene are MGHDK and SYGVNS. The CDR3 sequence: CASFGQGGNEQFF. The CDR3 bases are TGTGCCAGCTTCGGACAGGGTGGTAATGAGCAGTTCTTC.

This clonotype was seen at least ten times. The rearrangement joins TRBV10-3 to TRBJ1-1; D is possibly TRBD1 (5 bases). Germline assignment: CDR1 ENHRY and CDR2 SYGVKD. Deletions cut 7 bases from V and 3 bases from J, with 24 bases between. The CDR3 is 17 amino acids. CDR3 in DNA: TGTGCCATCACTACGACAGCGGGAGGACCTGAGGACACTGAAGCTTTCTTT. Its protein is CAITTTAGGPEDTEAFF.

This chain joins TRBV29-1 and TRBJ2-1, with 8 bases aligning to TRBD1. Germline values: CDR1 SQVTM, CDR2 ANQGSEA. The CDR3 covers 16 residues. With 0 bases clipped from V and 6 bases from J, the junction kept 10 bases outside the gene matches. In DNA, the CDR3 is TGCAGCGTTGAAGATCCGGCCAGGGGGCTTTCCAATGAGCAGTTCTTC. This encodes CSVEDPARGLSNEQFF.

In its sample, this clonotype was seen a few times. The CDR3 loop reads CASSVGQGTYEQYV. CDR3 in DNA: TGTGCCAGTAGTGTAGGACAGGGGACCTACGAGCAGTACGTC. This chain joins TRBV19 and TRBJ2-7; 9 bases agree with TRBD1. Germline loops: CDR1 LNHDA, CDR2 SQIVND (reference sequence). V shed 5 bases and J 2 bases; nucleotides not matched to a gene: 4. The CDR3 extends over 14 amino acids.

There are a few counts of this clonotype. The CDR3 DNA reads TGTGCCAGCAGGCGGACAGGGGACACTGAAGCTTTCTTT. This encodes CASRRTGDTEAFF. The gene calls are TRBV6-2 or TRBV6-3 and TRBJ1-1; TRBD1 aligns across 9 bases. V trimming: 6 bases; J trimming: 3 bases; junction bases outside the gene matches: 2. This CDR3 is built from 13 residues. Germline V gene sequence: CDR1 MNHEY, CDR2 SVGEGT.

Comment on this clonotype: It may be a read error: a sequence one base away is much more abundant. J is TRBJ2-3 and V is TRBV7-6, with TRBD1 matching 8 bases. The CDR3 has 16 amino acids. With V trimmed by 5 bases and J by 2 bases, 9 bases remained unmatched. Germline V gene sequence: CDR1 SGHVS, CDR2 FNYEAQ. The CDR3 protein is CASSPASGQDTDTQYF. The DNA for the CDR3 is TGTGCCAGCAGCCCAGCCTCGGGACAGGACACAGATACGCAGTATTTT.

The chain joins TRBV4-1 to TRBJ2-1; 7 bases are shared with TRBD2. Looked up from germline, CDR1 is MGHRA and CDR2 is YSYEKL. CDR3 length equals 17 residues. Germline trimming cut 1 base from V and 5 bases from J; bases unmatched to any gene: 11. CDR3 DNA sequence: TGCGCCAGCAGCCAAGCAGGAACCCCGGGAGGAAACAATGAGCAGTTCTTC. Its protein is CASSQAGTPGGNNEQFF.

The chain combines TRBV19 with TRBJ2-1; perhaps TRBD2 as D (6 bases). This CDR3 comprises 14 residues. V lost 4 bases to trimming and J lost 4 bases, with 11 bases between them. Germline-derived CDR1 and CDR2 are LNHDA and SQIVND (reference sequence). The CDR3 region has the DNA TGTGCCAGTAGTAGAGGGGCGGGGTACAATGAGCAGTTCTTC. This codes for CASSRGAGYNEQFF.